The clone carrying this T cell receptor (beta chain) came up many times. Its antigen remains unidentified. The CDR3 has 16 amino acids. CDR1 and CDR2 (germline): MDHEN, SYDVKM. V lost 6 bases and J lost 5, with 20 bases in between. TCRdb re-analysed the reads in MiXCR, keeping a single row per CDR3 protein. The sample contains a few hundred thousand distinct CDR3 sequences, approximately 26% of which appear only once. This entry belongs to a study of T cell repertoires in cytomegalovirus infection. Study summary: Matching HLA type, along with CMV infection, was indicated by public TCR beta signatures.

Findings and caveats of the study: Dominant in the ex vivo response were TCR beta clonotypes restricted by HLA-C and specific for CMV. The cumulative frequency of public TCR beta families distinguished individuals who carried CMV together with the relevant HLA.

The sequenced sample consisted of PBMCs. The receptor comes from a human donor in good health (CMV status not recorded). Some clones in this sample may be carry-over from other donors' samples. The chain couples TRBV28 to TRBJ2-1, with D possibly being TRBD2 (6 bases). CDR3 nucleotide sequence: TGTGCCAGCAGCCCCTTACTAGCTACCAGGCACAATGAGCAGTTCTTC. It codes for CASSPLLATRHNEQFF.